The 30 T cell receptor beta chains presented below share a single source sample, sequenced in a study of shared clonotypes between healthy human individuals. The table came from immunoSEQ multiplex PCR; TCRdb's copy has only in-frame clones and leaves some out. The sample has about 2.2 million clones, 93% seen once; the top ten hold more than 1.5%. Naive-designated CD8 cells lacked CD45RO, were positively enriched for CCR7, and omitted terminally differentiated effector memory CD45RA+ cells. The sequencing input was naive CD8+ T cells from PBMCs. The receptors originated from a man younger than 35 in good health. Some clones in this sample may be carry-over from other donors' samples.

V gene TRBV7-9 combines with J gene TRBJ1-2; D possibly corresponds to TRBD1 (5 bases). The CDR3 is 16 amino acids. CDR1 and CDR2 from the germline V gene are SEHNR and FQNEAQ (reference sequence). V was shortened by 4 bases and J by 1 base, with 16 bases between the two germline ends. The CDR3 sequence is CASSWGDSYHNYGYTF. The CDR3 bases are TGTGCCAGCAGCTGGGGGGACTCTTACCATAACTATGGCTACACCTTC. The full variable domain, with the rest looked up from reference TRBV7-9 and TRBJ1-2, is DTGVSQNPRHKITKRGQNVTFRCDPISEHNRLYWYRQTLGQGPEFLTYFQNEAQLEKSRLLSDRFSAERPKGSFSTLEIQRTEQGDSAMYLCASSWGDSYHNYGYTFGSGTRLTVV.

The chain uses TRBV19 and TRBJ1-1; D uncertain. The V end lost 7 bases, the J end lost 2 bases, and 11 bases lay between the germline ends. The CDR3 is made up of 13 amino acids. Germline values: CDR1 LNHDA, CDR2 SQIVND (reference sequence). CDR3 nucleotides: TGTGCCAGTACGGGGTGGCCCAACACTGAAGCTTTCTTT. Translated, it gives CASTGWPNTEAFF.

The chain recombines TRBV28 with TRBJ2-3, with 10 nucleotides matching TRBD2. The V and J ends lost 7 bases and 2 bases, in that order; junction bases with no gene match: 15. The CDR3 has 18 residues. Germline V gene data show CDR1 as MDHEN and CDR2 as SYDVKM. CDR3 in amino acids: CASNPLGLAGAITDTQYF. Here the CDR3 DNA reads TGTGCCAGCAACCCCTTAGGGCTAGCGGGAGCGATCACAGATACGCAGTATTTT.

The rearrangement joins TRBV28 to TRBJ2-7; 11 bases align to TRBD2. V lost 6 bases, J lost 7 bases, and 5 bases stayed unmatched. Per the germline V gene, CDR1 is MDHEN and CDR2 is SYDVKM. The CDR3 length is 13 residues. The chain's CDR3 is CASSRTSGLEQYF. The DNA for the CDR3 is TGTGCCAGCAGCCGGACTAGCGGGTTGGAGCAGTACTTC.

This chain links TRBV7-9 with TRBJ1-5; D unclear. The CDR3 sequence is 16 residues long. Germline lookup yields CDR1 SEHNR and CDR2 FQNEAQ (reference sequence). V lost 0 bases, J lost 1 base, and 10 bases lay in between. CDR3 loop: CASSLARADSNQPQHF. CDR3 DNA: TGTGCCAGCAGCTTAGCTAGGGCGGACAGCAATCAGCCCCAGCATTTT.

CDR3 amino acids: CAWSVHRDSRGKLFF. The CDR3 DNA follows: TGTGCCTGGAGTGTACATCGGGACAGCCGCGGAAAACTGTTTTTT. V gene TRBV30 combines with J gene TRBJ1-4; 7 nucleotides line up with TRBD1. The ends lost 0 bases at V and 10 bases at J; junction bases unmatched: 11. The CDR3 contains 15 residues. Germline CDR1 GTSNPN, CDR2 SVGIG (reference sequence).

The J gene is TRBJ2-3, the V gene TRBV11-2, with D tentatively TRBD1 (5 bases). Germline V gene sequence: CDR1 SGHAT, CDR2 FQNNGV. Trimming pared 3 bases from V and 0 bases from J, leaving 10 bases between. The CDR3 consists of 15 residues. The CDR3 reads CASSLSPGSTDTQYF. CDR3 DNA sequence: TGTGCCAGCAGCTTGTCCCCAGGGAGCACAGATACGCAGTATTTT.

This rearrangement joins TRBV5-4 to TRBJ2-6; unclear D gene. Germline CDR1 and CDR2: SGHNT and YYREEE (reference sequence). The germline V and J ends were trimmed by 4 bases and 0 bases, with 8 bases remaining between them. This CDR3 contains 15 residues. The CDR3 DNA reads TGTGCCAGCAGCACTCCTAGCTCTGGGGCCAACGTCCTGACTTTC. As protein: CASSTPSSGANVLTF.

As concerns this clone: Other DNA variants within this sample encode the same CDR3. The rearrangement links TRBV28 to TRBJ2-7, with D hard to call. The CDR3 spans 10 residues. Germline CDR1 and CDR2: MDHEN and SYDVKM. V was pared by 7 bases and J by 3 bases, with 4 bases between. As DNA, the CDR3 is TGTGCCAGCATGGGCTACGAGCAGTACTTC. Translating gives CASMGYEQYF.

The genes are TRBV10-1 and TRBJ2-2, with 9 bases that match TRBD2. The CDR3 has 16 residues. V trimming: 4 bases; J trimming: 6 bases; junction bases outside the gene matches: 9. Per the germline V gene, CDR1 is WNHNN and CDR2 is SYGVQD (reference sequence). CDR3 nucleotides: TGCGCCAGCAGTGCTACGGGTAGCGGGGGTCCCGGGGAGCTGTTTTTT. Protein product: CASSATGSGGPGELFF.

V is TRBV27 and J is TRBJ2-2; a weak D match, TRBD2 (7 bases). Germline assignment: CDR1 MNHEY and CDR2 SMNVEV (reference sequence). The CDR3 covers 14 residues. The V and J ends lost 7 bases and 6 bases respectively, with 15 bases between them. The CDR3 nucleotides are TGTGCCAGCACCCAGAGGGGGGGGCCCGGGGAGCTGTTTTTT. Its translation: CASTQRGGPGELFF.

The chain recombines TRBV6-4 with TRBJ1-1; a possible D gene is TRBD1 (5 bases). Trimming cost V 7 bases and J 0 bases, with 18 bases left between them. Germline V gene sequence: CDR1 MRHNA, CDR2 SNTAGT. This CDR3 is built from 16 residues. This chain's CDR3 is CASIPIGTALNTEAFF. CDR3 DNA: TGTGCCAGCATTCCTATAGGGACCGCACTGAACACTGAAGCTTTCTTT.

As DNA, the CDR3 is TGTGCCAGCAGCCCGGGACTAGCGGGAGGACGCTTATACAATGAGCAGTTCTTC. It specifies CASSPGLAGGRLYNEQFF. V is TRBV7-8 and J is TRBJ2-1; 15 nucleotides agree with TRBD2. Trimming at V came to 5 bases and at J to 4 bases, leaving 9 bases not matched to a gene. CDR1 and CDR2 from the germline V gene are SGHVS and FQNEAQ. The CDR3 consists of 18 residues.

The chain recombines TRBV19 with TRBJ2-3; D is perhaps TRBD2 (6 bases). The V gene lost 5 bases and the J gene lost 5 bases, with 11 bases spanning the gap. Per the germline V gene, CDR1 is LNHDA and CDR2 is SQIVND (reference sequence). This CDR3 has 13 residues. CDR3 sequence reads: CASSGRRLDTQYF. CDR3 nucleotide sequence: TGTGCCAGTAGTGGGAGGCGATTAGATACGCAGTATTTT.

Comments on this clone: Different DNA sequences within this sample yield the same CDR3. The chain carries TRBV4-1 and TRBJ2-7; 7 positions match TRBD1. Germline CDR1 MGHRA, CDR2 YSYEKL. V dropped 1 base and J dropped 3; count of bases not matched to a gene: 3. The CDR3 is made up of 14 amino acids. In nucleotides, the CDR3 is TGCGCCAGCAGCCAAGTTACAGGGGTCTACGAGCAGTACTTC. Amino acids: CASSQVTGVYEQYF.

The chain is built from TRBV9 and TRBJ2-1; 9 bases fit TRBD2. V trimming: 0 bases; J trimming: 4 bases; junction bases outside the gene matches: 11. The CDR3 contains 18 residues. Germline CDR1 SGDLS, CDR2 YYNGEE. CDR3 nucleotide sequence: TGTGCCAGCAGCGTAGCGTTAGCGGGAGACTCGCTTTACAATGAGCAGTTCTTC. Translating gives CASSVALAGDSLYNEQFF.

Turning to this clone: The sample has other DNA sequences that encode this CDR3 too. The genes are TRBV27 and TRBJ2-7, with a weak D call TRBD1 (6 bases). Germline CDR1 and CDR2: MNHEY and SMNVEV (reference sequence). The CDR3 runs 13 residues. Trimming stripped 4 bases from V and 1 base from J, with 8 bases between. This chain's CDR3 is CASSWGTSYEQYF. The CDR3 DNA reads TGTGCCAGCAGTTGGGGGACATCCTACGAGCAGTACTTC.

V usage is TRBV5-8 and J usage is TRBJ2-7; 10 bases are shared with TRBD1. The germline V gene has CDR1 SGHTS and CDR2 YDEGEE. The ends lost 5 bases at V and 4 bases at J; junction bases unmatched: 9. CDR3 length: 15 amino acids. CDR3 protein: CASSPYPGQGYEQYF. The CDR3 nucleotides are TGTGCCAGCAGTCCTTACCCGGGACAGGGGTACGAGCAGTACTTC.

In DNA, the CDR3 is TGTGCCAGCAGCCCAGACAGGGGGAGTCTCTACGAGCAGTACTTC. It translates to CASSPDRGSLYEQYF. The chain couples TRBV7-6 to TRBJ2-7, with 9 bases matching TRBD1. V gave up 5 bases and J gave up 3 bases; unmatched junction bases: 8. CDR3 length: 15 amino acids. The germline gives CDR1 SGHVS, CDR2 FNYEAQ.

The V call is TRBV11-2, the J call TRBJ2-7; TRBD1 matches 9 bases. Trimming removed 7 bases from V and 4 bases from J; junction bases left unmatched: 11. This CDR3 has 15 amino acids. CDR1 is SGHAT, CDR2 FQNNGV, per germline. The CDR3 region is CASKPPGQGLYEQYF. In DNA, the CDR3 is TGTGCCAGCAAACCGCCGGGACAGGGACTTTACGAGCAGTACTTC.

The chain couples TRBV28 to TRBJ2-1; 10 positions agree with TRBD1. The V and J ends lost 5 bases and 13 bases, in that order; junction bases with no gene match: 5. Germline-derived CDR1 and CDR2 are MDHEN and SYDVKM. The CDR3 has 12 residues. The CDR3 here is CASSHDRGPQFF. In nucleotides, the CDR3 is TGTGCCAGCAGTCATGACAGGGGGCCTCAGTTCTTC.

V and J are TRBV9 and TRBJ2-1, with 12 bases lining up with TRBD2. J gave up 9 bases and V 2 bases, and 15 bases lay outside the gene matches. Germline CDR1 and CDR2: SGDLS and YYNGEE. This CDR3 is built from 18 residues. The CDR3 spells CASSVQGFPGLAGFEQFF. The DNA of the CDR3 is TGTGCCAGCAGCGTTCAAGGGTTTCCGGGACTAGCGGGCTTTGAGCAGTTCTTC.

The chain has TRBV4-1 and TRBJ1-2; D is perhaps TRBD1 (5 bases). Germline V CDR1 and CDR2: MGHRA, YSYEKL. The CDR3 runs 13 residues. V dropped 1 base and J dropped 3 bases, with 6 bases sitting between them. The CDR3, as DNA: TGCGCCAGCAGCCAAGGGGGCCACTATGGCTACACCTTC. This gives the protein CASSQGGHYGYTF.

This sequence joins TRBV7-9 and TRBJ2-1, with D possibly called TRBD1 or TRBD2 (5 bases each). V was pared by 5 bases and J by 12 bases, with 14 bases between. Per germline, CDR1 SEHNR and CDR2 FQNEAQ (reference sequence). CDR3 length: 12 amino acids. The CDR3 bases are TGTGCCAGCAGCGGGGGTGAGTGGACGCAGTTCTTC. It codes for CASSGGEWTQFF.

The genes are TRBV4-1 and TRBJ2-1; the D is unclear. Germline V gives CDR1 MGHRA, CDR2 YSYEKL. The CDR3 runs 13 residues. V was pared by 4 bases and J by 7 bases, with 11 bases between. CDR3 sequence: CASSPMTLNEQFF. DNA for the CDR3: TGCGCCAGCAGCCCAATGACTCTAAATGAGCAGTTCTTC.

The V and J genes are TRBV7-9 and TRBJ1-1, with D possibly matching TRBD1 (5 bases). The CDR3 is made up of 15 amino acids. CDR1 is SEHNR, CDR2 FQNEAQ, per germline (reference sequence). V was clipped by 10 bases and J by 1 base, with 19 bases between them. The CDR3 spells CATAVDSPRNTEAFF. In nucleotides, the CDR3 is TGTGCCACCGCCGTCGACAGCCCGAGGAACACTGAAGCTTTCTTT.

The chain combines TRBV7-7 with TRBJ2-1; D call uncertain. Germline V gene lookup returns CDR1 SSHAT and CDR2 FNYEAQ (reference sequence). V was pared by 4 bases and J by 2 bases, with 12 bases between. This CDR3 is built from 15 residues. The CDR3 DNA sequence: TGTGCCAGCAGCTCCAGCGAAGTGACCTACAATGAGCAGTTCTTC. It is translated as CASSSSEVTYNEQFF.

This chain uses TRBV7-6 with TRBJ1-2, with a possible D match to TRBD1 (6 bases). V lost 5 bases to trimming and J lost 8 bases, with 15 bases between them. The CDR3 runs to 13 residues. From germline, CDR1 is SGHVS and CDR2 FNYEAQ. The chain's CDR3 is CASSRNRVFGYTF. The CDR3 DNA follows: TGTGCCAGCAGCCGTAACAGGGTTTTCGGCTACACCTTC. Full variable domain (remainder filled in from reference TRBV7-6 and TRBJ1-2): GAGVSQSPRYKVTKRGQDVALRCDPISGHVSLYWYRQALGQGPEFLTYFNYEAQQDKSGLPNDRFSAERPEGSISTLTIQRTEQRDSAMYRCASSRNRVFGYTFGSGTRLTVV.

This chain uses TRBV7-3 with TRBJ2-5; no clear D. Trimming removed 1 base from V and 4 bases from J, with 10 bases in between. The germline CDR1 and CDR2 sequences are SGHTA and FQGTGA. The CDR3 spans 14 residues. The CDR3 reads CASSLSSPRETQYF. The CDR3, as DNA: TGTGCCAGCAGCTTAAGTTCACCACGAGAGACCCAGTACTTC.

V gene TRBV2 combines with J gene TRBJ2-7, with TRBD1 matching 8 bases. Germline lookup yields CDR1 SNHLY and CDR2 FYNNEI. CDR3 length equals 16 residues. Trimming took 4 bases from V and 5 from J; bases not matched to a gene: 13. The chain's CDR3 is CASSGAKDRDVHEQYF. In DNA, the CDR3 is TGTGCCAGCAGTGGGGCCAAGGACAGGGATGTCCACGAGCAGTACTTC. Complete variable domain (other parts from reference TRBV2 and TRBJ2-7): EPEVTQTPSHQVTQMGQEVILRCVPISNHLYFYWYRQILGQKVEFLVSFYNNEISEKSEIFDDQFSVERPDGSNFTLKIRSTKLEDSAMYFCASSGAKDRDVHEQYFGPGTRLTVT.